The count of the clone carrying this TCR beta chain is one. Its antigen is undetermined. The source of the sample is a study of cytomegalovirus exposure and HLA in healthy donors. CDR1 LGHNA and CDR2 YNFKEQ come from the germline V gene. After removal of 2 bases from V and 0 bases from J, the junction contained 7 bases not matched to a gene. This CDR3 comprises 17 residues. The PCR used 60 Vbeta and 13 Jbeta primers. Data came from immunoSEQ multiplex PCR; TCRdb stores just in-frame clones and leaves some out. This table holds about 170,000 clones, more than 70% found once. Whole-study results and caveats: The sole available immune exposure information was CMV serostatus. Earlier analysis yielded a pattern in which most TCR beta V segments were productive about 90% or about 30% of the time. Some TCR beta chains (roughly 160 of them) were listed as cytomegalovirus-associated.

Sequenced sample: PBMCs. The sequence was obtained from a woman in her fifties or sixties in good health and CMV-seropositive. V gene TRBV4-2 combines with J gene TRBJ2-1; 7 bases are shared with TRBD2. This CDR3 is CASSQLLAVSSYNEQFF. The CDR3 nucleotides read TGTGCCAGCAGCCAACTTCTAGCGGTTAGCTCCTACAATGAGCAGTTCTTC.